This T cell receptor beta chain was captured in a study of blood T cells in healthy people across ages. A second PCR of roughly 7 to 11 cycles used a sample-barcoded 5' primer and a J-beta primer mix. Through a template-switch adaptor with 12 random nucleotides, each cDNA molecule received a tag. TCRdb reprocessed the 5' RACE reads via MiXCR and lists one record per CDR3 protein. The sample holds approximately 350,000 distinct CDR3 sequences, about half seen once. This clonotype occurred a few times. Germline assignment: CDR1 LGHDT and CDR2 YNNKEL (reference sequence). This CDR3 is 16 amino acids long. V lost 2 bases and J lost 3; bases outside the gene matches: 7.

The sequenced material came from blood. The TCR was taken from a man aged 55 to 69 in good health. The chain carries TRBV3-1 and TRBJ2-3; 8 nucleotides line up with TRBD2. The CDR3 region is CASSQTSGGPTDTQYF. DNA for the CDR3: TGTGCCAGCAGCCAAACTAGCGGAGGGCCTACAGATACGCAGTATTTT.